What follows describes a single T cell receptor beta chain. The antigen remains unidentified. Repertoires were generated with immunoSEQ multiplex PCR, while TCRdb's copy carries only in-frame clones and drops some. The sample holds 150,000 or so clones, 90% seen once. The CDR3 sequence is 16 residues long. From germline, CDR1 is MNHNS and CDR2 SASEGT. V was shortened by 4 bases and J by 6 bases, with 18 bases between the two germline ends. These data belong to a study of T cell responses to AZD1222 COVID-19 vaccine. Study findings and constraints: Only five or six individuals given AZD1222 were seropositive at baseline. Donors were largely white British and mainly female; clonal diversity was possibly underestimated.

The receptor was isolated from an adult in good health. Sequences were derived from peripheral blood, sampled on day 0 of AZD1222 vaccination. The chain uses TRBV6-1 and TRBJ1-4; D call uncertain. CDR3 in amino acids: CASSVSLGIVDEKLFF. DNA for the CDR3: TGTGCCAGCAGTGTCTCCCTGGGAATTGTCGATGAAAAACTGTTTTTT.